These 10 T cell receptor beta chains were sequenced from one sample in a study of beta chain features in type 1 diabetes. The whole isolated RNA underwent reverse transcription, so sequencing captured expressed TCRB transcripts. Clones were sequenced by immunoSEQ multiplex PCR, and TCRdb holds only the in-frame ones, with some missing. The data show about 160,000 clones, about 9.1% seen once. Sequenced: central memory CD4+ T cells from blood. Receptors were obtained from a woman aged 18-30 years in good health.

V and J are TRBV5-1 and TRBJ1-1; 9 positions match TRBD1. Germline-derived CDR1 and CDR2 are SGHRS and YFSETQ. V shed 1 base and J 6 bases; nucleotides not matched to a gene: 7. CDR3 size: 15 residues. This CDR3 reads CASSLLQGASAEAFF. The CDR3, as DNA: TGCGCCAGCAGCTTGTTACAGGGGGCGAGTGCTGAAGCTTTCTTT.

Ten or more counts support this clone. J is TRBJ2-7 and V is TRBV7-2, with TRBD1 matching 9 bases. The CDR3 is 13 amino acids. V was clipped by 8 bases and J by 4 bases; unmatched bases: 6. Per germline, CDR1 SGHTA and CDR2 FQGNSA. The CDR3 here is CASGTGWKYEQYF. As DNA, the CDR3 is TGTGCCAGCGGGACAGGGTGGAAATACGAGCAGTACTTC.

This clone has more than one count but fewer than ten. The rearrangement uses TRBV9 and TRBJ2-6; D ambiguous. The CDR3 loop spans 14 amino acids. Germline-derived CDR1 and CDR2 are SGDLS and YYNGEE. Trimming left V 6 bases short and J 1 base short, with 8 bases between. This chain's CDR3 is CASKSGSGANVLTF. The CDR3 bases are TGTGCCAGCAAGTCGGGTTCTGGGGCCAACGTCCTGACTTTC. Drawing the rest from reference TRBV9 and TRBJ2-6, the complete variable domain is DSGVTQTPKHLITATGQRVTLRCSPRSGDLSVYWYQQSLDQGLQFLIQYYNGEERAKGNILERFSAQQFPDLHSELNLSSLELGDSALYFCASKSGSGANVLTFGAGSRLTVL.

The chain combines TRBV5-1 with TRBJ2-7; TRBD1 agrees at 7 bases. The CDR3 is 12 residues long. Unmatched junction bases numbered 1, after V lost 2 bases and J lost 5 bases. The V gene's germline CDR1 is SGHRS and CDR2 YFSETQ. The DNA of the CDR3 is TGCGCCAGCAGCTTACAGGGGAACGAGCAGTACTTC. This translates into CASSLQGNEQYF.

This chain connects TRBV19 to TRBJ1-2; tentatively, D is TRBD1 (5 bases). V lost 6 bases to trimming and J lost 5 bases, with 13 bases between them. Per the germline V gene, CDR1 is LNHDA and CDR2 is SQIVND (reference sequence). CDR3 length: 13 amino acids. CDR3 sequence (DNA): TGTGCCAGTAGGACGACGGACATTTATGGCTACACCTTC. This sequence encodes CASRTTDIYGYTF.

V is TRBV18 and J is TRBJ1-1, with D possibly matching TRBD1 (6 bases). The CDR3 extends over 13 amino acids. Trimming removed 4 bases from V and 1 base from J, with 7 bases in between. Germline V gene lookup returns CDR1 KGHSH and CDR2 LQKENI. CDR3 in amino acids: CASSLTGNTEAFF. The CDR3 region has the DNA TGTGCCAGCTCACTGACAGGGAACACTGAAGCTTTCTTT.

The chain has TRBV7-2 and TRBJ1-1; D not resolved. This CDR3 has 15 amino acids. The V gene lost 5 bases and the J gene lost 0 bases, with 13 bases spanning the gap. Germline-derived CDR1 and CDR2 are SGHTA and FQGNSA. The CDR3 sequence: CASSRVHTLNTEAFF. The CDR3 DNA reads TGTGCCAGCAGCCGGGTACATACCCTGAACACTGAAGCTTTCTTT.

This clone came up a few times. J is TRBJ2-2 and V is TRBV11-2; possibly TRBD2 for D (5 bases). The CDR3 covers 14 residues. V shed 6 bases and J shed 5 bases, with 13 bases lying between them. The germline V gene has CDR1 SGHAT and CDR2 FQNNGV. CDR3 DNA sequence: TGTGCCAGCAGTCCACGGGAATTAACCGGGGAGCTGTTTTTT. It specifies CASSPRELTGELFF.

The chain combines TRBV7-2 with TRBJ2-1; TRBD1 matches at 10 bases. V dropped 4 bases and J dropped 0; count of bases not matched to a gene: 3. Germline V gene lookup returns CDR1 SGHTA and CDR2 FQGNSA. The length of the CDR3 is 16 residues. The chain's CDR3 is CASSYGQGVSYNEQFF. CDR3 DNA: TGTGCCAGCAGCTATGGACAGGGGGTCTCCTACAATGAGCAGTTCTTC.

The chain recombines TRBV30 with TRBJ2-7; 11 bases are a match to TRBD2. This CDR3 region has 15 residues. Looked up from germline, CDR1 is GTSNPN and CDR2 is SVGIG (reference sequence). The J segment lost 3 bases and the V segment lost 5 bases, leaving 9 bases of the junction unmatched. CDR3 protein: CAWAMGLAANYEQYF. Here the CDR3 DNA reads TGTGCCTGGGCTATGGGACTAGCGGCTAACTACGAGCAGTACTTC.